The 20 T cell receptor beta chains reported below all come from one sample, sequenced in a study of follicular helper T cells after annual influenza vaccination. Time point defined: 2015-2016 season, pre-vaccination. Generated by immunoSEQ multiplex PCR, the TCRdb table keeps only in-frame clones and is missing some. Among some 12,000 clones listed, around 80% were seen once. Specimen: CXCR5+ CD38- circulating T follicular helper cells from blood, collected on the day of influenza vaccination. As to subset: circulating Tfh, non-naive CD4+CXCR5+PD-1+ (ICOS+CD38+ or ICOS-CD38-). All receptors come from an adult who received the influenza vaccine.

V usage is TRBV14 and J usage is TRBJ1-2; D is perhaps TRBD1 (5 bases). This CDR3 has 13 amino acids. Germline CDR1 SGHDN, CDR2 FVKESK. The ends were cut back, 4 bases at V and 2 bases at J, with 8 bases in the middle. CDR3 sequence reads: CASSRQSNYGYTF. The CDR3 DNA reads TGTGCCAGCAGCCGACAGAGCAACTATGGCTACACCTTC.

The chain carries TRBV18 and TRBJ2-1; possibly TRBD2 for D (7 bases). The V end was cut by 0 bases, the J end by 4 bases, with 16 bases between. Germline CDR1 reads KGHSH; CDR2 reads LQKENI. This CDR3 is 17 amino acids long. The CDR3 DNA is TGTGCCAGCTCACCACCCCAGAAGGGGGGGTATTACAATGAGCAGTTCTTC. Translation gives CASSPPQKGGYYNEQFF.

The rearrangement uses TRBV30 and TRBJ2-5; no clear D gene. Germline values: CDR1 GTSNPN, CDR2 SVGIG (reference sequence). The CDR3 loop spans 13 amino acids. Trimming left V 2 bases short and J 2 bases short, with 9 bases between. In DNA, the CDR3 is TGTGCCTGGAGTCCAAATAATCAAGAGACCCAGTACTTC. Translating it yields CAWSPNNQETQYF. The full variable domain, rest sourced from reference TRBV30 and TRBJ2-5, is SQTIHQWPATLVQPVGSPLSLECTVEGTSNPNLYWYRQAAGRGLQLLFYSVGIGQISSEVPQNLSASRPQDRQFILSSKKLLLSDSGFYLCAWSPNNQETQYFGPGTRLLVL.

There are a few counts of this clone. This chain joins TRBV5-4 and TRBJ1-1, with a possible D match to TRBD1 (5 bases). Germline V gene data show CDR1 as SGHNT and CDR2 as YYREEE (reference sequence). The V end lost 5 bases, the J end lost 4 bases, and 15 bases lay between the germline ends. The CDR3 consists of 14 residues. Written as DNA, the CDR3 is TGTGCCAGCAGTCATCAATCGGGGCGCACTGAAGCTTTCTTT. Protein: CASSHQSGRTEAFF. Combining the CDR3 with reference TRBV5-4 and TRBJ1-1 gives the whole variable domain ETGVTQSPTHLIKTRGQQVTLRCSSQSGHNTVSWYQQALGQGPQFIFQYYREEENGRGNFPPRFSGLQFPNYSSELNVNALELDDSALYLCASSHQSGRTEAFFGQGTRLTVV.

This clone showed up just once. CDR3 nucleotide sequence: TGTGCCAGCAGCTTTCCCGGGACAGGGACCACTGAAGCTTTCTTT. This gives the protein CASSFPGTGTTEAFF. The chain combines TRBV5-4 with TRBJ1-1; 9 nucleotides agree with TRBD1. The CDR3 is 15 amino acids. The J segment lost 4 bases and the V segment lost 2 bases, leaving 6 bases of the junction unmatched. Germline assignment: CDR1 SGHNT and CDR2 YYREEE (reference sequence). Supplemented by reference TRBV5-4 and TRBJ1-1, the full variable domain reads ETGVTQSPTHLIKTRGQQVTLRCSSQSGHNTVSWYQQALGQGPQFIFQYYREEENGRGNFPPRFSGLQFPNYSSELNVNALELDDSALYLCASSFPGTGTTEAFFGQGTRLTVV.

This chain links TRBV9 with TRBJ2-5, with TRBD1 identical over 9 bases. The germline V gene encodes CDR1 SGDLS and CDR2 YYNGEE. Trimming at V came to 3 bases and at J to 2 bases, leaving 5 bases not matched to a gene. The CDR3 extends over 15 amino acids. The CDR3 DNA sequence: TGTGCCAGCAGCGCACAGGGGGCTGAACAAGAGACCCAGTACTTC. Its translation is CASSAQGAEQETQYF. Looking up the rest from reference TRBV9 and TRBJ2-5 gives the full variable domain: DSGVTQTPKHLITATGQRVTLRCSPRSGDLSVYWYQQSLDQGLQFLIQYYNGEERAKGNILERFSAQQFPDLHSELNLSSLELGDSALYFCASSAQGAEQETQYFGPGTRLLVL.

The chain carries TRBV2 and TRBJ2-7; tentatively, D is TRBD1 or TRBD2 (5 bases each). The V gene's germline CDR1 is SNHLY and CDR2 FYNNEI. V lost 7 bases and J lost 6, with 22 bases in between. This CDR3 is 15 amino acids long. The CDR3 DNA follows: TGTGCCAGCACCGAGGGGCAGGTCGTACCAGGCGAGCAGTACTTC. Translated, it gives CASTEGQVVPGEQYF.

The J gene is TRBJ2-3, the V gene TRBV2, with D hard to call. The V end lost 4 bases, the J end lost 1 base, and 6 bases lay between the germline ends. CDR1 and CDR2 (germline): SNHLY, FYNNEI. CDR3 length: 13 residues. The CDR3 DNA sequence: TGTGCCAGCAGTGCGGTTGGCACAGATACGCAGTATTTT. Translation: CASSAVGTDTQYF.

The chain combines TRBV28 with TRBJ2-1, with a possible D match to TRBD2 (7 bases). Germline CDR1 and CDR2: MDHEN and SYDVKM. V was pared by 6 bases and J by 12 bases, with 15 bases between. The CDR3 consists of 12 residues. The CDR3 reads CASSLRGRRQFF. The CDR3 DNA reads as TGTGCCAGCAGCCTGCGGGGGCGCAGGCAGTTCTTC.

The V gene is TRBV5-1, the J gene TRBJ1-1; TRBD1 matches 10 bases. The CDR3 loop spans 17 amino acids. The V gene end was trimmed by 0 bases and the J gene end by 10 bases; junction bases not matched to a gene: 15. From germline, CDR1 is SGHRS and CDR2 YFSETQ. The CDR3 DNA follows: TGCGCCAGCAGCTTGGATCTCACCGGGACAGGGGAGGATTCAGCTTTCTTT. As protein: CASSLDLTGTGEDSAFF.

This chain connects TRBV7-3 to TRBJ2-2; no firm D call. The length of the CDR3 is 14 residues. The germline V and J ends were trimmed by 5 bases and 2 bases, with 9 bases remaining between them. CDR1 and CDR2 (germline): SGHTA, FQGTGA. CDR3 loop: CASSPDLNTGELFF. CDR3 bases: TGTGCCAGCAGCCCAGACCTTAACACCGGGGAGCTGTTTTTT.

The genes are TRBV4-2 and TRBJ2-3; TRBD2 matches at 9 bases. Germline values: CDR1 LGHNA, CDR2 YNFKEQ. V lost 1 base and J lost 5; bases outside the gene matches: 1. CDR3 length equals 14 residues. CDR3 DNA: TGTGCCAGCAGCCAAGCAGCGGGGGGAGATACGCAGTATTTT. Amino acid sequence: CASSQAAGGDTQYF.

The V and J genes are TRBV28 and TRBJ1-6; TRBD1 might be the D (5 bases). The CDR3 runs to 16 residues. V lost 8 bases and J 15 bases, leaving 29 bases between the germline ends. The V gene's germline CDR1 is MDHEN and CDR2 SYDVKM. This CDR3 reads CASGLNPGTDYSRLHF. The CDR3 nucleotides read TGTGCCAGCGGACTCAACCCCGGGACGGACTACTCTCGCCTCCACTTT.

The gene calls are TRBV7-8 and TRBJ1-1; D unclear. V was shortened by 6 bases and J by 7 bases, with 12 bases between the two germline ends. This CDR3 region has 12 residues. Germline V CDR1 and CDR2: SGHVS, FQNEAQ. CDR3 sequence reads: CASRIDEIEAFF. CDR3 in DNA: TGTGCCAGCAGAATAGACGAAATTGAAGCTTTCTTT.

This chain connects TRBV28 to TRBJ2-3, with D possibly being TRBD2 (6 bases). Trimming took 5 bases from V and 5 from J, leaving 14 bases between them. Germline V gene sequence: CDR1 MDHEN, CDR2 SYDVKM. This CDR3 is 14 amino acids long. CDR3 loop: CASSRPPGVDTQYF. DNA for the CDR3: TGTGCCAGCAGTAGACCACCGGGGGTAGATACGCAGTATTTT.

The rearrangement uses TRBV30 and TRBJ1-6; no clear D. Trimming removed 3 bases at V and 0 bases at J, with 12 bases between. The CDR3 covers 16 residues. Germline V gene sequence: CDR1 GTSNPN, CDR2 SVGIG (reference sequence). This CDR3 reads CAWRGKGSSYNSPLHF. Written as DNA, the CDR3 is TGTGCCTGGAGGGGGAAAGGGAGCTCCTATAATTCACCCCTCCACTTT.

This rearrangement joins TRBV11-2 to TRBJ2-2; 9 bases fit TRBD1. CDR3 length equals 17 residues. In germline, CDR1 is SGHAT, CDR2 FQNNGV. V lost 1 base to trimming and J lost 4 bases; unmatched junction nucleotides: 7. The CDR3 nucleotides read TGTGCCAGCAGCTTAGCCCCGGGACAGGGCCTCACCGGGGAGCTGTTTTTT. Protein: CASSLAPGQGLTGELFF.

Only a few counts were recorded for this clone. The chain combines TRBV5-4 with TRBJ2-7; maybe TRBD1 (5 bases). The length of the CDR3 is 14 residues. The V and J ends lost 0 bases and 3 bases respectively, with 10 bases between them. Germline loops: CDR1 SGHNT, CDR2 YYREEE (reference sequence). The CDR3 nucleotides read TGTGCCAGCAGCTTGGCCGCAGGGTTCTACGAGCAGTACTTC. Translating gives CASSLAAGFYEQYF.

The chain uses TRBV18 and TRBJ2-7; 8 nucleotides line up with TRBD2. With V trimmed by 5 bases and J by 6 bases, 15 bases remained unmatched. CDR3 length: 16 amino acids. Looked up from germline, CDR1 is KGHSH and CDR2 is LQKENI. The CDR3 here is CASSFSGGYRDTEQYF. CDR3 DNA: TGTGCCAGCTCATTCTCGGGAGGGTACAGGGATACCGAGCAGTACTTC. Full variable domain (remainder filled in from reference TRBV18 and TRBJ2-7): NAGVMQNPRHLVRRRGQEARLRCSPMKGHSHVYWYRQLPEEGLKFMVYLQKENIIDESGMPKERFSAEFPKEGPSILRIQQVVRGDSAAYFCASSFSGGYRDTEQYFGPGTRLTVT.

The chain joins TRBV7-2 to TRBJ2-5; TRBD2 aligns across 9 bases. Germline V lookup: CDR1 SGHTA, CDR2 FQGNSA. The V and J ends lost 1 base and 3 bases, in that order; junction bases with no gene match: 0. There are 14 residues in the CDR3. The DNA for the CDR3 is TGTGCCAGCAGCTTAGGACTAGCGGAAGAGACCCAGTACTTC. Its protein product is CASSLGLAEETQYF. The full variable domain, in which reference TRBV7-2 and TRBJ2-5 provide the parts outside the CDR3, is GAGVSQSPSNKVTEKGKDVELRCDPISGHTALYWYRQSLGQGLEFLIYFQGNSAPDKSGLPSDRFSAERTGGSVSTLTIQRTQQEDSAVYLCASSLGLAEETQYFGPGTRLLVL.